Below are 27 T cell receptor beta chains sequenced from a single sample in a study of cytomegalovirus exposure and HLA in healthy donors. Data came from immunoSEQ multiplex PCR; TCRdb stores just in-frame clones and leaves some out. The table lists approximately 280,000 clones, 86% of them singletons. The sample taken for sequencing was PBMCs. The receptors were gathered from a woman aged 18 to 35 in good health and CMV-seronegative.

The chain uses TRBV5-1 and TRBJ2-7; 8 nucleotides line up with TRBD2. The germline gives CDR1 SGHRS, CDR2 YFSETQ. After removal of 4 bases from V and 4 bases from J, the junction contained 10 bases not matched to a gene. The CDR3 has 15 residues. CDR3 coding DNA: TGCGCCAGCAGCGCCGAGCGGGGGTCCGCGTACGAGCAGTACTTC. Its translation: CASSAERGSAYEQYF.

The V call is TRBV28, the J call TRBJ2-3, with D possibly TRBD1 on 6 matching bases. This CDR3 contains 13 residues. The germline V gene has CDR1 MDHEN and CDR2 SYDVKM. The V gene lost 2 bases and the J gene lost 8 bases, with 11 bases spanning the gap. CDR3 DNA: TGTGCCAGCAGTTTAGTGACAGGAATTACGCAGTATTTT. Encoded protein: CASSLVTGITQYF.

This clone is a singleton in its sample. The rearrangement uses TRBV4-3 and TRBJ2-6; D is possibly TRBD2 (6 bases). CDR3 length equals 16 residues. Trimming left V 5 bases short and J 0 bases short, with 11 bases between. The germline CDR1 and CDR2 sequences are LGHNA and YSLEER. The CDR3 coding sequence is TGCGCCAGCAGCGAAGCCGGGAGCTCTGGGGCCAACGTCCTGACTTTC. Protein product: CASSEAGSSGANVLTF.

This chain links TRBV7-2 with TRBJ2-1; D is ambiguous. V lost 0 bases, J lost 2 bases, and 2 bases lay in between. The CDR3 has 13 amino acids. Germline lookup yields CDR1 SGHTA and CDR2 FQGNSA. This chain's CDR3 is CASSLATYNEQFF. The DNA for the CDR3 is TGTGCCAGCAGCTTAGCTACCTACAATGAGCAGTTCTTC.

The gene calls are TRBV7-9 and TRBJ2-7, with a weak D call TRBD1 (6 bases). The V gene's germline CDR1 is SEHNR and CDR2 FQNEAQ (reference sequence). The V end was cut by 1 base, the J end by 0 bases, with 16 bases between. This CDR3 is built from 17 residues. CDR3 bases: TGTGCCAGCAGCTTAGTTATGGGGGCAGGAACCTCCTACGAGCAGTACTTC. Its translation is CASSLVMGAGTSYEQYF.

This clone was seen only a few times. V usage is TRBV30 and J usage is TRBJ1-1; 9 nucleotides match TRBD1. The CDR3 is 14 amino acids. Germline CDR1 and CDR2: GTSNPN and SVGIG (reference sequence). Germline trimming cut 5 bases from V and 5 bases from J; bases unmatched to any gene: 9. For the CDR3, the DNA is TGTGCCTGGGGTGGGGGACAGGGTTGGACTGAAGCTTTCTTT. It specifies CAWGGGQGWTEAFF.

The J gene is TRBJ1-2, the V gene TRBV7-9; possibly TRBD1 for D (6 bases). Germline-derived CDR1 and CDR2 are SEHNR and FQNEAQ (reference sequence). The CDR3 consists of 15 residues. V was trimmed by 4 bases and J by 6 bases, leaving 18 bases between them. The CDR3 reads CASSSYRVGYDGYTF. CDR3 bases: TGTGCCAGCAGCTCTTACAGGGTGGGTTATGATGGCTACACCTTC.

The rearrangement joins TRBV6-5 to TRBJ2-2, with D possibly being TRBD2 (5 bases). Trimming shortened V by 2 bases and J by 5 bases, and 15 bases separated the two germline ends. CDR1 is MNHEY and CDR2 is SVGAGI in the germline V gene. The CDR3 spans 16 residues. The CDR3 loop reads CASSYKAVGRTGELFF. In nucleotides, the CDR3 is TGTGCCAGCAGTTACAAAGCGGTGGGCAGAACCGGGGAGCTGTTTTTT.

The rearrangement joins TRBV13 to TRBJ1-4; TRBD1 agrees at 7 bases. Trimming removed 0 bases from V and 8 bases from J; junction bases left unmatched: 6. This CDR3 region has 15 residues. The germline CDR1 and CDR2 sequences are PRHDT and FYEKMQ (reference sequence). In DNA form, the CDR3 reads TGTGCCAGCAGCTTAGGCCTCGGCAGGGGGGAAAAACTGTTTTTT. Its protein product is CASSLGLGRGEKLFF.

Regarding this clone: One junction end does not reproduce the germline sequence, and a read error may be involved. The chain links TRBV7-7 to TRBJ2-5; 10 bases map to TRBD2. CDR3 length: 16 amino acids. Germline V gene data show CDR1 as SSHAT and CDR2 as FNYEAQ (reference sequence). The CDR3 sequence: CASSLAAGLARETQYF. CDR3 coding DNA: TGTGCTAGCAGCTTAGCGGCGGGACTAGCGAGAGAGACCCAGTACTTC.

The chain has TRBV4-1 and TRBJ2-7, with TRBD1 matching over 7 bases. Per germline, CDR1 MGHRA and CDR2 YSYEKL. The CDR3 is made up of 15 amino acids. The V and J ends lost 3 bases and 0 bases, in that order; junction bases with no gene match: 5. CDR3 residues: CASSHMTGSSYEQYF. The CDR3 coding sequence is TGCGCCAGCAGCCACATGACAGGGAGCTCCTACGAGCAGTACTTC.

The chain is built from TRBV4-3 and TRBJ2-7; 10 nucleotides line up with TRBD2. After removal of 0 bases from V and 0 bases from J, the junction contained 5 bases not matched to a gene. This CDR3 region has 17 residues. The V gene's germline CDR1 is LGHNA and CDR2 YSLEER. CDR3 DNA: TGCGCCAGCAGCCAAGAGCTAGCGGGGGCCGGCTCCTACGAGCAGTACTTC. This codes for CASSQELAGAGSYEQYF.

The chain carries TRBV29-1 and TRBJ2-1; perhaps TRBD1 as D (6 bases). The CDR3 covers 14 residues. From germline, CDR1 is SQVTM and CDR2 ANQGSEA. Trimming removed 2 bases from V and 3 bases from J, with 11 bases in between. The chain's CDR3 is CSVERTARYNEQFF. The CDR3 DNA reads TGCAGCGTTGAACGGACAGCACGCTACAATGAGCAGTTCTTC.

The chain uses TRBV2 and TRBJ2-7; no clear D gene. Trimming shortened V by 8 bases and J by 2 bases, and 19 bases separated the two germline ends. Germline V lookup: CDR1 SNHLY, CDR2 FYNNEI. The CDR3 is made up of 15 amino acids. Here the CDR3 DNA reads TGTGCCAGCCTCGGAGAACTCCCCCCTACCTACGAGCAGTACTTC. This gives the protein CASLGELPPTYEQYF.

This chain uses TRBV10-2 with TRBJ2-7; 14 bases map to TRBD2. J lost 1 base, V lost 10 bases, and 3 bases had no gene match. Germline V gene lookup returns CDR1 WSHSY and CDR2 SAAADI. The CDR3 spans 14 residues. The CDR3 bases are TGCGCCACCGGGACTAGCGGGGGTTCCTACGAGCAGTACTTC. This sequence encodes CATGTSGGSYEQYF.

V gene TRBV6-6 combines with J gene TRBJ2-7, with TRBD2 matching over 13 bases. The V gene's germline CDR1 is MNHNY and CDR2 SVGAGI (reference sequence). This CDR3 region has 14 residues. The V and J ends lost 6 bases and 9 bases, in that order; junction bases with no gene match: 8. In nucleotides, the CDR3 is TGTGCCAGCAGACCGGGACTAGCGGGATCGGCGCAGTACTTC. It yields the protein CASRPGLAGSAQYF.

This clone has just a few counts. The chain recombines TRBV29-1 with TRBJ1-2, with no clear D. Trimming pared 1 base from V and 6 bases from J, leaving 9 bases between. This CDR3 has 12 residues. CDR1 SQVTM and CDR2 ANQGSEA come from the germline V gene. In DNA form, the CDR3 reads TGCAGCGTTGAAGTGCCCGGGGATGGCTACACCTTC. It is translated as CSVEVPGDGYTF.

The CDR3 coding sequence is TGCAGCTCTCGGGAGCGGGAGAACACCGGGGAGCTGTTTTTT. As protein: CSSRERENTGELFF. The rearrangement links TRBV29-1 to TRBJ2-2, with 7 bases that match TRBD2. Germline values: CDR1 SQVTM, CDR2 ANQGSEA. The CDR3 covers 14 residues. V was pared by 8 bases and J by 1 base, with 7 bases of the junction left unmatched.

This clone was seen more than once but under ten times. The CDR3 nucleotides are TGTGCCAGCAGCTTAGCTGTTGTTGAGAATCAGCCCCAGCATTTT. Translated: CASSLAVVENQPQHF. The gene calls are TRBV7-8 and TRBJ1-5; D uncertain. The V end was cut by 0 bases, the J end by 4 bases, with 10 bases between. CDR1 is SGHVS, CDR2 FQNEAQ, per germline. The length of the CDR3 is 15 residues.

The chain recombines TRBV2 with TRBJ1-4; no clear D. CDR3 length: 14 amino acids. Per germline, CDR1 SNHLY and CDR2 FYNNEI. Trimming took off 6 bases at V and 0 bases at J, with 8 bases between the two ends. The CDR3 region is CASSELSTNEKLFF. CDR3 DNA sequence: TGTGCCAGCAGCGAATTATCAACTAATGAAAAACTGTTTTTT.

The V gene is TRBV14, the J gene TRBJ1-2; possibly TRBD1 for D (5 bases). Germline CDR1 is SGHDN and CDR2 is FVKESK. The CDR3 is 15 residues long. Trimming left V 1 base short and J 5 bases short, with 14 bases between. The CDR3 sequence: CASSQVGLGGYGYTF. CDR3 DNA: TGTGCCAGCAGCCAAGTCGGGCTGGGGGGTTATGGCTACACCTTC.

This clone was counted a few times. V and J are TRBV19 and TRBJ2-7; D is undetermined. The V gene lost 5 bases and the J gene lost 6 bases, with 8 bases spanning the gap. This CDR3 contains 11 residues. CDR1 LNHDA and CDR2 SQIVND come from the germline V gene (reference sequence). The CDR3 sequence: CASSWASEQYF. CDR3 coding DNA: TGTGCCAGTAGTTGGGCCTCCGAGCAGTACTTC.

This clone has a handful of counts. This chain joins TRBV27 and TRBJ1-5; D uncertain. Trimming shortened V by 6 bases and J by 9 bases, and 18 bases separated the two germline ends. Germline V CDR1 and CDR2: MNHEY, SMNVEV (reference sequence). This CDR3 comprises 14 residues. This CDR3 reads CASSFSPSGWPQHF. CDR3 bases: TGTGCCAGCAGCTTTAGCCCTTCCGGGTGGCCCCAGCATTTT.

V usage is TRBV28 and J usage is TRBJ1-1; D unclear. CDR1 MDHEN and CDR2 SYDVKM come from the germline V gene. The CDR3 consists of 10 residues. V lost 3 bases, J lost 10 bases, and 6 bases lay in between. The DNA of the CDR3 is TGTGCCAGCAGTTTCCGGGGAGCTTTCTTT. Translation: CASSFRGAFF. Looking up the rest from reference TRBV28 and TRBJ1-1 gives the full variable domain: DVKVTQSSRYLVKRTGEKVFLECVQDMDHENMFWYRQDPGLGLRLIYFSYDVKMKEKGDIPEGYSVSREKKERFSLILESASTNQTSMYLCASSFRGAFFGQGTRLTVV.

This clone was detected only a few times. The chain employs TRBV11-2 and TRBJ1-2; TRBD1 agrees at 8 bases. This CDR3 contains 14 residues. V gave up 5 bases and J gave up 4 bases; unmatched junction bases: 6. CDR1 and CDR2 from the germline V gene are SGHAT and FQNNGV. The CDR3 loop is CASSETGTGYGYTF. The DNA of the CDR3 is TGTGCCAGCAGCGAGACCGGGACAGGCTATGGCTACACCTTC.

CDR3 in amino acids: CSAGTASEQYF. The DNA for the CDR3 is TGCAGTGCCGGGACAGCCTCCGAGCAGTACTTC. The V and J genes are TRBV20-1 and TRBJ2-7; 7 bases agree with TRBD1. Per germline, CDR1 DFQATT and CDR2 SNEGSKA (reference sequence). V lost 6 bases and J lost 6; bases outside the gene matches: 5. The CDR3 runs 11 residues.

The chain has TRBV2 and TRBJ2-7; 12 nucleotides match TRBD2. Germline assignment: CDR1 SNHLY and CDR2 FYNNEI. This CDR3 contains 16 residues. Trimming cost V 6 bases and J 2 bases; bases outside gene matches: 8. The CDR3 DNA follows: TGTGCCAGCAGGAGGACTAGCGGGACCGCCCCCTACGAGCAGTACTTC. This translates into CASRRTSGTAPYEQYF.